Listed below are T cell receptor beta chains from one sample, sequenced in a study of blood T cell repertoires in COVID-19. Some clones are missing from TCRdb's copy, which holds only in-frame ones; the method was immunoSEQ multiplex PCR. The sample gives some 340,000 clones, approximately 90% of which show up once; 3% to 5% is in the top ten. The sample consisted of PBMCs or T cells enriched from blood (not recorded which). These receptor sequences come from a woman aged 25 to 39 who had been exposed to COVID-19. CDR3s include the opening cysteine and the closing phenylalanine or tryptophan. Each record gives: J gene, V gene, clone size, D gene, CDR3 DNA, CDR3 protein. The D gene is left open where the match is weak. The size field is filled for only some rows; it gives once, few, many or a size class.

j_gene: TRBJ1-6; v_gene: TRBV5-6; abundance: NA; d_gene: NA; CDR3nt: TGTGCCAGCAGCTTTGGGGTAGGGGATAGGTCACCCCTCCACTTT; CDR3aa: CASSFGVGDRSPLHF
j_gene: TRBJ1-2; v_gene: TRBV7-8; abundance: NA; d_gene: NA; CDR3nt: TGTGCCAGCAGCCGTAAGGACAGCCGAACTAACTATGGCTACACCTTC; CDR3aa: CASSRKDSRTNYGYTF
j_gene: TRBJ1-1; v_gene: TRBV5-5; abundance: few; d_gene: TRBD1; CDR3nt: TGTGCCAGCAGCTTCATGGACAGGGGACAATTACTATTCGGCGCTGAAGCTTTCTTT; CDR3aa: CASSFMDRGQLLFGAEAFF
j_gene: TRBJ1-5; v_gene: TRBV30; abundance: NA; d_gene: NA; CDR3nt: TGTGCCTGGAGTACAGGGCTGAGCAATCAGCCCCAGCATTTT; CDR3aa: CAWSTGLSNQPQHF
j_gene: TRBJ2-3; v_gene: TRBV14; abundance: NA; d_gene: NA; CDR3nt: TGTGCCAGCAGCCAGACGGGTGTGTCTACGCAGTATTTT; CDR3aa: CASSQTGVSTQYF
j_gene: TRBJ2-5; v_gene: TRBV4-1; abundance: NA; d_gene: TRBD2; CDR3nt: TGCGCCAGCAGCCCAGGGGTAGCGGGGCTAGAGACCCAGTACTTC; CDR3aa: CASSPGVAGLETQYF
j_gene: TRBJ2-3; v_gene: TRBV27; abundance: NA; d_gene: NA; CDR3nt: TGTGCCAGCAGTATGCAGGGCGCAGATACGCAGTATTTT; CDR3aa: CASSMQGADTQYF
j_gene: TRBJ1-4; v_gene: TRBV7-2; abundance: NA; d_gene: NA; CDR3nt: TGTGCCAGCAGCTTCGCGGCAGGGGAACCCTATGAAAAACTGTTTTTT; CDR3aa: CASSFAAGEPYEKLFF
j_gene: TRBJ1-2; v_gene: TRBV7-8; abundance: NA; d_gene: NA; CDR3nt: TGTGCCAGCAGCACCGACATCTATGGCTACACCTTC; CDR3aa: CASSTDIYGYTF
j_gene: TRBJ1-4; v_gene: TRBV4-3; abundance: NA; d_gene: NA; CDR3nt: TGCGCCAGCAGCCACCTAGGTGGCGCGGATGAAAAACTGTTTTTT; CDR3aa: CASSHLGGADEKLFF
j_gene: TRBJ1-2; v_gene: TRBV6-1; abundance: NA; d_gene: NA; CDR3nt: TGTGCCAGCAGTGAAAATTACGGGAAACAGGGTGACTATGGCTACACCTTC; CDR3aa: CASSENYGKQGDYGYTF
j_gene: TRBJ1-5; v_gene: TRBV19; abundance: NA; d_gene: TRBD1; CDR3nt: TGTGCCAGTAGTGGAAGACAGGGATCCAATCAGCCCCAGCATTTT; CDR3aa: CASSGRQGSNQPQHF
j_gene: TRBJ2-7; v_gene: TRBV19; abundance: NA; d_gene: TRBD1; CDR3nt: TGTGCCAGTAGTCGACGACAGGGGGAGTACTACGAGCAGTACTTC; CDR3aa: CASSRRQGEYYEQYF
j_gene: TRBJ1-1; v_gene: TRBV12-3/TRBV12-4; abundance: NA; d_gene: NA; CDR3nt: TGTGCCAGCAGTTTAGTGGGCTTTGAAGCTTTCTTT; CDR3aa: CASSLVGFEAFF
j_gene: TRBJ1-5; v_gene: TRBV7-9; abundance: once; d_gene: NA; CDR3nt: TGTGCCAGCAGCGCCGCGGCGGGGCCCGTTTTTAGTCAGCCCCAGCATTTT; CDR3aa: CASSAAAGPVFSQPQHF
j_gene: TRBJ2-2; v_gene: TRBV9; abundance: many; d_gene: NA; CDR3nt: TGTGCCAGCAGCGTATACGCGGATGCCGGGGAGCTGTTTTTT; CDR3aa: CASSVYADAGELFF
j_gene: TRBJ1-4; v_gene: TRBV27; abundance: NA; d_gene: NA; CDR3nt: TGTGCCAGCAGTTTCATTTATCGGGCAGGGGCGTATGAAAAACTGTTTTTT; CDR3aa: CASSFIYRAGAYEKLFF
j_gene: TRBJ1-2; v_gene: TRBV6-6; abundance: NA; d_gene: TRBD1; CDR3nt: TGTGCCAGCAGCATTCCGGGACAGATGGCTAACTATGGCTACACCTTC; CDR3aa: CASSIPGQMANYGYTF
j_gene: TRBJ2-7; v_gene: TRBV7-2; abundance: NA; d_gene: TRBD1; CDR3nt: TGTGCCAGCAGCTTAGGCAAACAGGGGCGCGAGCAGTACTTC; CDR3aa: CASSLGKQGREQYF
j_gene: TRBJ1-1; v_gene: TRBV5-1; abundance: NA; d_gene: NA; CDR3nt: TGCGCCAGCAGCCCTGGACTGAGGAACACTGAAGCTTTCTTT; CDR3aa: CASSPGLRNTEAFF
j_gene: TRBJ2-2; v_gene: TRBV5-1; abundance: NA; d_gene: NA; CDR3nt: TGCGCCAGCAGCTTGTCCGACAGCGATTTCACCGGGGAGCTGTTTTTT; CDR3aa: CASSLSDSDFTGELFF
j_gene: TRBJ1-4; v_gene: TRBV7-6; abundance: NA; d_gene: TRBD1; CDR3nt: TGTGCCAGCAGCTTGACAGGGGCGGGCGAAAAACTGTTTTTT; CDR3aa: CASSLTGAGEKLFF
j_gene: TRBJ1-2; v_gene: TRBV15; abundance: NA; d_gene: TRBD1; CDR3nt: TGTGCCACCAGCAGAGATGGGACAGTTCCCTATGGCTACACCTTC; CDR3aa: CATSRDGTVPYGYTF
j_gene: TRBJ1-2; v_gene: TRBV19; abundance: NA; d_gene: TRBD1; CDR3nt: TGTGCCAGTAGTATAGTCATTTACCGGGACAGGGGGCCGGGTGGCTACACCTTC; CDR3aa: CASSIVIYRDRGPGGYTF
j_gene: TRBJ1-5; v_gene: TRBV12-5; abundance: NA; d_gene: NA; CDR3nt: TGTGCTAGTGGTTTGGTACAGGGCCTTAGCAATCAGCCCCAGCATTTT; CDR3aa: CASGLVQGLSNQPQHF
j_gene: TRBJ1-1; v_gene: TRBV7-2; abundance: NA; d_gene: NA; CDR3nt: TGTGCCAGCAGCTTAGATGGTAGATTGAACACTGAAGCTTTCTTT; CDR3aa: CASSLDGRLNTEAFF
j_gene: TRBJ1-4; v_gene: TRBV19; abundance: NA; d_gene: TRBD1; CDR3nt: TGTGCCAGTAGCAATGGACAGGGGACACTGTTTTTT; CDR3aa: CASSNGQGTLFF
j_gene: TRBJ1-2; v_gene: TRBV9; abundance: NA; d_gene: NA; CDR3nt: TGTGCCAGCAGCCCCCTCTTTGGGACAACCTATGGCTACACCTTC; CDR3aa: CASSPLFGTTYGYTF
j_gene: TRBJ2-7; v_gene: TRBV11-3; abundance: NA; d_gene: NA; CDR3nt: TGTGCCAGCAGCCCGGACACATCCTACGAGCAGTACTTC; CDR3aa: CASSPDTSYEQYF
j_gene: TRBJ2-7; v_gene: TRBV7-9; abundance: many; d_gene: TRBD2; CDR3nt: TGTGCCAGCAGCTCAGGACTAGCGGGGGGGACCTACGAGCAGTACTTC; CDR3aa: CASSSGLAGGTYEQYF
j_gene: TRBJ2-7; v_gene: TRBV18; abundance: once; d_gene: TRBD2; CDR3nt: TGTGCCAGCTCACCTCGGACTAGCGGGGGGGTAACCTACGAGCAGTACTTC; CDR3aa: CASSPRTSGGVTYEQYF
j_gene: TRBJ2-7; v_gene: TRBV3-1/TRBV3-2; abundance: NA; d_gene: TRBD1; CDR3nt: TGTGCCAGCAGCCAAGCTCCTTCCAACCCGGGACAGGGCTCCTACGAGCAGTACTTC; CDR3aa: CASSQAPSNPGQGSYEQYF
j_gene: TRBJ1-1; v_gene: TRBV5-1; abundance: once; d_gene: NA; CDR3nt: TGCGCCAGCAGCTTGGGATATCGGACTAACACTGAAGCTTTCTTT; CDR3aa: CASSLGYRTNTEAFF
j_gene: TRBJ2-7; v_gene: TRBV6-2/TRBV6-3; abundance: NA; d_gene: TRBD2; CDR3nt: TGTGCCAGCAGTTGGACGGCGGGGGGGCACGACGAGCAGTACTTC; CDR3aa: CASSWTAGGHDEQYF
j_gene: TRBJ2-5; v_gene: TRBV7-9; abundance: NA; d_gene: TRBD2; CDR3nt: TGTGCCAGCAGCTTCCAACTAGCGGGGGCACCAGAGACCCAGTACTTC; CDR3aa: CASSFQLAGAPETQYF
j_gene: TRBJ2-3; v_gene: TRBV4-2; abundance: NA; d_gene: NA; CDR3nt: TGTGCCAGCAGCCAAAGACGCGTTGGAGGGGGCCCATCAGATACGCAGTATTTT; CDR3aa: CASSQRRVGGGPSDTQYF
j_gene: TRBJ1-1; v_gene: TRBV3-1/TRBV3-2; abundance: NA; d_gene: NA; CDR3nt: TGTGCCAGCAGCCAAGATCCGCGGCGGGGACGAGCTTTCTTT; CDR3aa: CASSQDPRRGRAFF
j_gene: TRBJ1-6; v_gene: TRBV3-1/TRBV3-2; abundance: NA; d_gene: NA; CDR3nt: TGTGCCAGCAGAGACAGCCCCTCCTATAATTCACCCCTCCACTTT; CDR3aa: CASRDSPSYNSPLHF
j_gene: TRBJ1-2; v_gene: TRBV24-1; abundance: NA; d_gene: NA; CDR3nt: TGTGCCACCAGTGATGGGCAGGGTGAAGGCTACACCTTC; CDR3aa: CATSDGQGEGYTF
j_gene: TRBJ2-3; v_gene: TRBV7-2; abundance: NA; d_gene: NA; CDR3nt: TGTGCCAGCAGCCGCCAGCGGGGCACAGATACGCAGTATTTT; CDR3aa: CASSRQRGTDTQYF
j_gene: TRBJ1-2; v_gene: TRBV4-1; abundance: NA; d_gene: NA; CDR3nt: TGCGCCAGCAGCCAAGATCCCGGGTTCCGGTATGGCTACACCTTC; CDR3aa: CASSQDPGFRYGYTF
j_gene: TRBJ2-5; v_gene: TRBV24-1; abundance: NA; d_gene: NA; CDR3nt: TGTGCCACCAGTGCACAGTACCAAGAGACCCAGTACTTC; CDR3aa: CATSAQYQETQYF
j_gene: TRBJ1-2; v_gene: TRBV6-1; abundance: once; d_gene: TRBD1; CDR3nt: TGTGCCAGCAGTGAGGGACAGAGAGGTGGCTACACCTTC; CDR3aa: CASSEGQRGGYTF
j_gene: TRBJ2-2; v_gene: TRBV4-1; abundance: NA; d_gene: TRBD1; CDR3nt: TGCGCCAGCAGCATACGGACAGGGTACACCGGGGAGCTGTTTTTT; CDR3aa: CASSIRTGYTGELFF
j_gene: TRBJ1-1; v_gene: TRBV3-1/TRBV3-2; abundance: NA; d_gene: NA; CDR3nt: TGTGCCAGCAGCCAAGAACCACGGGAGGGAGAAGCTTTCTTT; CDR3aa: CASSQEPREGEAFF
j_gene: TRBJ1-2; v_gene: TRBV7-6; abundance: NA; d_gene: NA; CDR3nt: TGTGCCAGCAGCTTAGGAGCGGGCATGGCCTATGGCTACACCTTC; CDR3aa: CASSLGAGMAYGYTF
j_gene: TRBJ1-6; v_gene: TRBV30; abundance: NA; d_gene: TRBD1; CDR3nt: TGTGCCTGGAGTGCGACAGGGGCCTATTCACCCCTCCACTTT; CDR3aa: CAWSATGAYSPLHF
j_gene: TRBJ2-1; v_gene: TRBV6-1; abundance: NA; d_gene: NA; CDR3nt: TGTGCCAGCAGTGAAGACACCGGAGTAAACAATGAGCAGTTCTTC; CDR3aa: CASSEDTGVNNEQFF
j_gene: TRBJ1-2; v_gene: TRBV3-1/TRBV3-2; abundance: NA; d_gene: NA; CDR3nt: TGTGCCAGCAGCCAAGCAGGGAATTTTAACTATGGCTACACCTTC; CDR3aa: CASSQAGNFNYGYTF
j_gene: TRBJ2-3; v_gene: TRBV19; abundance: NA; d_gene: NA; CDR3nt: TGTGCCAGTAGTATAGGTGGGGCTGTAGATACGCAGTATTTT; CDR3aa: CASSIGGAVDTQYF
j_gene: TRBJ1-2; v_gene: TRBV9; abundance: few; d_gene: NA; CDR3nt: TGTGCCAGCAGCGTGGGAGGAACCGGTAACTATGGCTACACCTTC; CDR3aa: CASSVGGTGNYGYTF
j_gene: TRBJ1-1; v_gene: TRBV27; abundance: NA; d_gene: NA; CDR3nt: TGTGCCAGCAGTACCCGGGGGGACACTGAAGCTTTCTTT; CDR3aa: CASSTRGDTEAFF
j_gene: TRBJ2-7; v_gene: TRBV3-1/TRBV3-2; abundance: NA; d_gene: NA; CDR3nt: TGTGCCAGCAGCCAACCGGGGGACTCCTACGAGCAGTACTTC; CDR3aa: CASSQPGDSYEQYF
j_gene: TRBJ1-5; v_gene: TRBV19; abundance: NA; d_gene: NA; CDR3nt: TGTGCCAGTAGTCTTCGTTACAATCAGCCCCAGCATTTT; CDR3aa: CASSLRYNQPQHF
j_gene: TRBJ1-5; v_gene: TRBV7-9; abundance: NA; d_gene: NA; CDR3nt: TGTGCCAGCAGCCCAGAAGGGGGTGATAATAGCAATCAGCCCCAGCATTTT; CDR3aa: CASSPEGGDNSNQPQHF